This entry lists 9 T cell receptor beta chains sequenced from one sample in a study of T cell responses to AZD1222 COVID-19 vaccine (dated by TCRdb to about 2021). The library came from the immunoSEQ multiplex PCR assay. The table was pulled from immuneACCESS by TCRdb, which kept in-frame rearrangements only. Such tables lose some clones; where checked, under half of the loss comes from unresolved V genes, and the rest has no known cause. Within this sample are over 95,000 clones, with more than 70% of them counted one time only. The ten largest clones add up to less than 6.5% of the sample. Reading the label with the study, this specimen's time point is: about 28 days (+/-7) after the second vaccine dose. The specimen comprised peripheral blood, sampled 28 days after the second AZD1222 dose. The receptors originated from an adult who received the AZD1222 COVID-19 vaccine.

The chain couples TRBV10-2 to TRBJ2-1; D is tentatively TRBD1 or TRBD2 (5 bases each). The CDR3 runs to 15 residues. V lost 2 bases, J lost 2 bases, and 10 bases lay in between. Germline assignment: CDR1 WSHSY and CDR2 SAAADI. CDR3 sequence reads: CASSEVGDAYNEQFF. CDR3 nucleotides: TGCGCCAGCAGTGAGGTGGGGGACGCCTACAATGAGCAGTTCTTC.

The V and J genes are TRBV7-3 and TRBJ2-3, with D perhaps matching TRBD2 (7 bases). The germline V gene encodes CDR1 SGHTA and CDR2 FQGTGA. The CDR3 loop spans 14 amino acids. Trimming removed 5 bases from V and 4 bases from J, with 13 bases in between. The CDR3 protein is CASSQQGRADTQYF. The CDR3 DNA reads TGTGCCAGCAGCCAGCAGGGGAGGGCAGATACGCAGTATTTT.

The V gene is TRBV9, the J gene TRBJ1-5; the D gene is possibly TRBD1 (6 bases). In germline, CDR1 is SGDLS, CDR2 YYNGEE. The CDR3 is 14 residues long. The V end was cut by 0 bases, the J end by 6 bases, with 10 bases between. The CDR3 protein is CASSVDGGRQPQHF. CDR3 coding DNA: TGTGCCAGCAGCGTAGATGGGGGGCGTCAGCCCCAGCATTTT.

The chain uses TRBV9 and TRBJ1-2; 7 positions match TRBD1. Germline CDR1 is SGDLS and CDR2 is YYNGEE. The CDR3 consists of 14 residues. The V segment lost 6 bases and the J segment 0 bases; nucleotides outside the gene matches: 5. For the CDR3, the DNA is TGTGCCAGCAATGTACAGGGGTCTAACTATGGCTACACCTTC. Translated, it gives CASNVQGSNYGYTF.

The chain has TRBV6-5 and TRBJ2-1, with D possibly matching TRBD2 (7 bases). CDR1 and CDR2 from the germline V gene are MNHEY and SVGAGI. The CDR3 has 15 amino acids. Deletions cut 4 bases from V and 2 bases from J, with 12 bases between. CDR3 nucleotides: TGTGCCAGCAGTTTCGGGGGGCGCCCCTACAATGAGCAGTTCTTC. Amino acids: CASSFGGRPYNEQFF.

The V call is TRBV18, the J call TRBJ1-6; 9 bases map to TRBD1. Germline V gene lookup returns CDR1 KGHSH and CDR2 LQKENI. The CDR3 spans 16 residues. Unmatched junction bases numbered 11, after V lost 5 bases and J lost 9 bases. The CDR3 protein is CASSASSGTGSSPLHF. The CDR3 nucleotides read TGTGCCAGCTCAGCGAGCTCCGGGACAGGGTCTTCACCCCTCCACTTT.

The chain recombines TRBV24-1 with TRBJ2-2; TRBD2 matches at 8 bases. The CDR3 is made up of 16 amino acids. CDR1 KGHDR and CDR2 SFDVKD come from the germline V gene. V shed 5 bases and J 5 bases; nucleotides not matched to a gene: 9. The CDR3, as DNA: TGTGCCACCAGTGGAGGTAGCGGGGTTGGGACCGGGGAGCTGTTTTTT. Amino acids: CATSGGSGVGTGELFF.

J is TRBJ1-2 and V is TRBV19, with a possible D match to TRBD1 (6 bases). The CDR3 consists of 11 residues. The germline V and J ends were trimmed by 5 bases and 6 bases, with 7 bases remaining between them. Germline-derived CDR1 and CDR2 are LNHDA and SQIVND (reference sequence). CDR3 in DNA: TGTGCCAGTAGTTACAGGGATGGCTACACCTTC. Amino acids: CASSYRDGYTF. Filled out from reference TRBV19 and TRBJ1-2, the complete variable domain reads DGGITQSPKYLFRKEGQNVTLSCEQNLNHDAMYWYRQDPGQGLRLIYYSQIVNDFQKGDIAEGYSVSREKKESFPLTVTSAQKNPTAFYLCASSYRDGYTFGSGTRLTVV.

The genes are TRBV28 and TRBJ1-1; no clear D. V gave up 2 bases and J gave up 10 bases, with 17 bases separating them. Germline V gene data show CDR1 as MDHEN and CDR2 as SYDVKM. The CDR3 extends over 14 amino acids. This chain's CDR3 is CASSLRVLALTAFF. The CDR3 DNA is TGTGCCAGCAGTTTACGTGTCCTGGCGCTGACAGCTTTCTTT.